This passage covers 29 T cell receptor beta chains from one sample sequenced in a study of technical replicates of blood from a few donors. Here immunoSEQ multiplex PCR was the method, and the copy in TCRdb shows in-frame clones only, minus some. The table includes roughly 80,000 clones, 75% to 90% detected once. Source material: T cells isolated from PBMCs. The receptors were sampled from a human donor in good health.

The chain employs TRBV15 and TRBJ2-5; D is perhaps TRBD2 (7 bases). V lost 0 bases to trimming and J lost 4 bases, with 18 bases between them. The germline CDR1 and CDR2 sequences are LNHNV and YYDKDF (reference sequence). This CDR3 is built from 17 residues. The CDR3 region is CATSRDVGGAYGETQYF. The CDR3 nucleotides are TGTGCCACCAGCAGAGATGTGGGGGGGGCATACGGAGAGACCCAGTACTTC.

The rearrangement joins TRBV13 to TRBJ2-7; 7 positions match TRBD1. Germline assignment: CDR1 PRHDT and CDR2 FYEKMQ (reference sequence). This CDR3 has 15 amino acids. Trimming removed 5 bases from V and 3 bases from J; junction bases left unmatched: 10. The CDR3 DNA reads TGTGCCAGCAGCAACGCCGGGACAGCCCTCTACGAGCAGTACTTC. This codes for CASSNAGTALYEQYF.

This chain connects TRBV2 to TRBJ2-1, with 8 bases that match TRBD2. The CDR3 extends over 16 amino acids. CDR1 is SNHLY and CDR2 is FYNNEI in the germline V gene. V shed 5 bases, J shed 0 bases, and the junction held 6 bases outside the gene matches. The DNA for the CDR3 is TGTGCCAGCAGTACATCAACTAGCGGCTCCTACAATGAGCAGTTCTTC. It translates to CASSTSTSGSYNEQFF.

The V gene is TRBV4-1, the J gene TRBJ2-1; D not certain. The CDR3 consists of 16 residues. V gave up 3 bases and J gave up 0 bases, with 12 bases separating them. Germline values: CDR1 MGHRA, CDR2 YSYEKL. For the CDR3, the DNA is TGCGCCAGCAGCCAGCTTGATCTAATCTCCTACAATGAGCAGTTCTTC. Protein: CASSQLDLISYNEQFF.

This sequence joins TRBV7-2 and TRBJ2-1, with 10 positions matching TRBD2. This CDR3 region has 16 residues. Trimming removed 6 bases from V and 4 bases from J; junction bases left unmatched: 9. Germline V gene lookup returns CDR1 SGHTA and CDR2 FQGNSA. DNA for the CDR3: TGTGCCAGCAGTCGATCAGCGGGAGGGGGGTACAATGAGCAGTTCTTC. Amino acid sequence: CASSRSAGGGYNEQFF.

The V and J genes are TRBV11-2 and TRBJ2-5, with a weak D call TRBD1 (6 bases). The CDR3 covers 12 residues. Germline V gives CDR1 SGHAT, CDR2 FQNNGV. Trimming removed 5 bases at V and 5 bases at J, with 9 bases between. CDR3 DNA sequence: TGTGCCAGCAGCGCCACAGGGGAGACCCAGTACTTC. The encoded protein is CASSATGETQYF.

The chain couples TRBV11-2 to TRBJ2-5; D ambiguous. V was trimmed by 2 bases and J by 1 base, leaving 11 bases between them. The germline V gene encodes CDR1 SGHAT and CDR2 FQNNGV. The CDR3 totals 15 residues. The CDR3 nucleotides are TGTGCCAGCAGCTTATTGTGGGCCTCCCAAGAGACCCAGTACTTC. This encodes CASSLLWASQETQYF. Together with reference TRBV11-2 and TRBJ2-5, the CDR3 gives the full variable domain: EAGVAQSPRYKIIEKRQSVAFWCNPISGHATLYWYQQILGQGPKLLIQFQNNGVVDDSQLPKDRFSAERLKGVDSTLKIQPAKLEDSAVYLCASSLLWASQETQYFGPGTRLLVL.

The genes are TRBV2 and TRBJ2-7, with no clear D. CDR1 is SNHLY and CDR2 is FYNNEI in the germline V gene. CDR3 length equals 12 residues. Trimming took 5 bases from V and 3 from J, leaving 8 bases between them. The CDR3 region has the DNA TGTGCCAGCAGTTCCCAGTACTACGAGCAGTACTTC. Its protein is CASSSQYYEQYF.

The rearrangement uses TRBV27 and TRBJ2-1; TRBD1 matches at 8 bases. This CDR3 region has 14 residues. The V gene's germline CDR1 is MNHEY and CDR2 SMNVEV (reference sequence). J was trimmed by 5 bases and V by 7 bases; bases with no gene match: 7. CDR3 DNA: TGTGCCAGCAAGAGGGACAGGCCAAACAATGAGCAGTTCTTC. Residues: CASKRDRPNNEQFF.

The chain links TRBV6-5 to TRBJ2-2; D may be TRBD2 (5 bases). Germline CDR1 is MNHEY and CDR2 is SVGAGI. Trimming removed 5 bases at V and 6 bases at J, with 13 bases between. The CDR3 loop spans 14 amino acids. The chain's CDR3 is CASSLTRGAGELFF. CDR3 nucleotide sequence: TGTGCCAGCAGTCTGACTCGGGGTGCCGGGGAGCTGTTTTTT.

This rearrangement joins TRBV7-2 to TRBJ2-3; D might be TRBD2 (5 bases). Deletions cut 4 bases from V and 5 bases from J, with 25 bases between. CDR1 is SGHTA, CDR2 FQGNSA, per germline. The CDR3 covers 18 residues. The CDR3 reads CASSSLLWTVLSRDTQYF. CDR3 bases: TGTGCCAGCAGCTCTCTGTTATGGACTGTACTTTCAAGAGATACGCAGTATTTT.

This clone was counted once. The chain is built from TRBV7-2 and TRBJ2-7, with 8 bases that match TRBD2. Germline V gives CDR1 SGHTA, CDR2 FQGNSA. J lost 2 bases, V lost 6 bases, and 6 bases had no gene match. The CDR3 contains 14 residues. The CDR3 region has the DNA TGTGCCAGCAGACCAACTAGCGGAACCTACGAGCAGTACTTC. Translation gives CASRPTSGTYEQYF.

This clone showed up just once. The V gene is TRBV29-1, the J gene TRBJ1-1; 8 nucleotides match TRBD1. The CDR3 covers 12 residues. Germline CDR1 is SQVTM and CDR2 is ANQGSEA. V dropped 6 bases and J dropped 5; count of bases not matched to a gene: 5. The CDR3 DNA sequence: TGCAGCGTGACAGGGGCAGATACTGAAGCTTTCTTT. It yields the protein CSVTGADTEAFF.

The CDR3 loop reads CARFLGQGGQPQHF. CDR3 nucleotides: TGTGCCCGCTTCCTTGGACAGGGCGGCCAGCCCCAGCATTTT. The rearrangement uses TRBV21-1 and TRBJ1-5; the table's D gene call, TRBD1, was not cross checked with the DNA. TRBV21-1 is a known pseudogene. The CDR3 sequence is 14 residues long.

V usage is TRBV7-3 and J usage is TRBJ2-1, with TRBD2 matching over 9 bases. Trimming took 2 bases from V and 4 from J; bases not matched to a gene: 3. This CDR3 region has 15 residues. CDR1 is SGHTA and CDR2 is FQGTGA in the germline V gene. In DNA form, the CDR3 reads TGTGCCAGCAGCTTATCTAGCGGGGCGTACAATGAGCAGTTCTTC. Translation gives CASSLSSGAYNEQFF.

This clone was seen once. One end of the junction is discordant with germline, which a read error may explain. CDR3 sequence reads: CANSLGGSVSTDTQYF. CDR3 nucleotides: TGTGCCAACAGCTTAGGCGGGTCCGTCAGCACAGATACGCAGTATTTT. The chain combines TRBV11-2 with TRBJ2-3; D perhaps matches TRBD2 (5 bases). The CDR3 contains 16 residues. The germline V gene encodes CDR1 SGHAT and CDR2 FQNNGV.

The chain is built from TRBV29-1 and TRBJ1-2, with D uncertain. Trimming cost V 4 bases and J 5 bases, with 14 bases left between them. Per germline, CDR1 SQVTM and CDR2 ANQGSEA. The CDR3 length is 13 residues. Here the CDR3 DNA reads TGCAGCGTTGTTCGAGCAGGCATTTATGGCTACACCTTC. The encoded protein is CSVVRAGIYGYTF.

V and J are TRBV27 and TRBJ1-1; 9 positions agree with TRBD1. With 6 bases clipped from V and 5 bases from J, the junction kept 7 bases outside the gene matches. The CDR3 has 14 residues. The germline V gene has CDR1 MNHEY and CDR2 SMNVEV (reference sequence). CDR3 region: CASRPTGGGTEAFF. The CDR3 DNA is TGTGCCAGCAGGCCGACAGGGGGTGGTACTGAAGCTTTCTTT.

This clone came up a few times. The chain has TRBV21-1 and TRBJ1-1; TRBD1 reflects the table's D call only, with no check against the DNA. TRBV21-1 is a pseudogene. This CDR3 comprises 10 residues. The chain's CDR3 is CASSGAEAFF. CDR3 in DNA: TGTGCCAGCAGCGGGGCGGAAGCTTTCTTT.

This clone has more than one count but fewer than ten. The chain recombines TRBV28 with TRBJ1-5, with TRBD1 as a possible D gene (6 bases). There are 14 residues in the CDR3. With 3 bases removed from V and 4 bases from J, the gap between germline ends came to 10 bases. Looked up from germline, CDR1 is MDHEN and CDR2 is SYDVKM. The DNA for the CDR3 is TGTGCCAGCAGTTTGTATCAGGGGAATCAGCCCCAGCATTTT. Translating gives CASSLYQGNQPQHF.

V is TRBV7-4 and J is TRBJ2-5, with D possibly TRBD1 on 5 matching bases. Germline V gene data show CDR1 as SGHVT and CDR2 as SQSDAQ. This CDR3 is 11 amino acids long. Trimming removed 4 bases at V and 9 bases at J, with 9 bases between. The CDR3 reads CASSSRAPQYF. The CDR3 DNA reads as TGTGCCAGCAGCTCCAGGGCCCCCCAGTACTTC.

This clone was counted only a few times. The V gene is TRBV2, the J gene TRBJ2-3; maybe TRBD2 (6 bases). CDR3 length: 11 residues. Germline CDR1 is SNHLY and CDR2 is FYNNEI. The germline V and J ends were trimmed by 8 bases and 8 bases, with 11 bases remaining between them. The CDR3 loop is CASPLGGTQYF. The CDR3 bases are TGTGCCAGCCCCTTGGGGGGTACGCAGTATTTT.

The chain carries TRBV7-6 and TRBJ2-1; 9 bases agree with TRBD1. In germline, CDR1 is SGHVS, CDR2 FNYEAQ. The V gene end was trimmed by 5 bases and the J gene end by 8 bases; junction bases not matched to a gene: 16. The CDR3 is 17 residues long. CDR3 DNA sequence: TGTGCCAGCAGCCCAGAAGTTTTCGGACAGGGGATGTATGAGCAGTTCTTC. Translation gives CASSPEVFGQGMYEQFF.

In its sample, this clone was seen once. The chain carries TRBV6-5 and TRBJ2-3; D may be TRBD1 (5 bases). Between the trimmed V and J ends, which lost 4 bases and 3 bases, there was a span of 14 bases. Germline V gives CDR1 MNHEY, CDR2 SVGAGI. The CDR3 extends over 15 amino acids. The CDR3 spells CASSSIRDVTDTQYF. The DNA of the CDR3 is TGTGCCAGCAGTTCGATCAGGGATGTGACAGATACGCAGTATTTT.

The J gene is TRBJ1-5, the V gene TRBV6-1; the D gene is possibly TRBD1 (6 bases). Germline CDR1 is MNHNS and CDR2 is SASEGT. This CDR3 is built from 15 residues. Between the trimmed V and J ends, which lost 6 bases and 0 bases, there was a span of 12 bases. CDR3 protein: CASSGQFYSNQPQHF. In DNA form, the CDR3 reads TGTGCCAGCAGCGGACAGTTCTATAGCAATCAGCCCCAGCATTTT.

The chain uses TRBV28 and TRBJ2-7; D perhaps matches TRBD2 (6 bases). CDR1 and CDR2 from the germline V gene are MDHEN and SYDVKM. The CDR3 totals 15 residues. The V gene lost 7 bases and the J gene lost 3 bases, with 19 bases spanning the gap. The CDR3 DNA follows: TGTGCCAGCAACGAATTAGGGCGGGAACTCTACGAGCAGTACTTC. This translates into CASNELGRELYEQYF.

Concerning this clone: Compared with germline, one end of the junction differs, possibly owing to a read error. The V call is TRBV25-1, the J call TRBJ1-1; D uncertain. Germline V lookup: CDR1 MGHDK, CDR2 SYGVNS. The CDR3 spans 12 residues. The CDR3 spells CASGEPNTEAFF. The CDR3 DNA reads TGTGCCAGCGGTGAACCTAACACTGAAGCTTTCTTT. The variable domain in full, completed from reference TRBV25-1 and TRBJ1-1, reads EADIYQTPRYLVIGTGKKITLECSQTMGHDKMYWYQQDPGMELHLIHYSYGVNSTEKGDLSSESTVSRIRTEHFPLTLESARPSHTSQYLCASGEPNTEAFFGQGTRLTVV.

The J gene is TRBJ2-7, the V gene TRBV2, with D hard to call. The CDR3 sequence is 13 residues long. Per germline, CDR1 SNHLY and CDR2 FYNNEI. With 6 bases removed from V and 7 bases from J, the gap between germline ends came to 16 bases. For the CDR3, the DNA is TGTGCCAGCAGAGTTTATGCCCCTACGGAGCAGTACTTC. Its protein is CASRVYAPTEQYF.

The chain joins TRBV7-3 to TRBJ1-5; D uncertain. CDR3 length: 12 residues. The germline gives CDR1 SGHTA, CDR2 FQGTGA. The germline V and J ends were trimmed by 5 bases and 9 bases, with 11 bases remaining between them. The CDR3 DNA reads TGTGCCAGCAGCCGGCTCGGAGGGCCCCAGCATTTT. It translates to CASSRLGGPQHF.